This paragraph covers one TCR beta chain sequence. Its antigen is not identified. The germline gives CDR1 LGHNA, CDR2 YNFKEQ. Trimming stripped 0 bases from V and 3 bases from J, with 5 bases between. CDR3 size: 13 residues. The PCR contained 60 Vbeta and 13 Jbeta primers. Assay used: immunoSEQ multiplex PCR; TCRdb lists only in-frame clones, some missing. The table lists around 110,000 clones, approximately 79% of them singletons. The data are from a study of cytomegalovirus exposure and HLA in healthy donors. Study conclusions and caveats: In a later analysis, TCR beta V- and J-gene trimming showed a link to a missense DCLRE1C variant. Productive rates of about 90% or about 30% were seen for most TCR beta V segments in an earlier analysis.

The chain has TRBV4-2 and TRBJ2-5; D remains unclear. Source material: PBMCs. This TCR derives from a man younger than 30 in good health and CMV-seronegative. CDR3 region: CASSQDNKETQYF. Written as DNA, the CDR3 is TGTGCCAGCAGCCAAGATAATAAAGAGACCCAGTACTTC.